This T cell receptor beta chain stems from a study of a mutant IDH1 vaccine in newly diagnosed glioma. Some clones are missing from TCRdb's copy, which holds only in-frame ones; the method was immunoSEQ multiplex PCR. The data contain about 31,000 clones, roughly 78% of them singletons. As for time point: week 11, during vaccination. In every dose of vaccine, 300 ug of mutant IDH1 20-mer peptide was given alongside topical imiquimod. For this clone: The antigen remains undetermined.

This CDR3 spans 13 amino acids. Looked up from germline, CDR1 is GTSNPN and CDR2 is SVGIG (reference sequence). Trimming cost V 4 bases and J 8 bases; bases outside gene matches: 10. This receptor was obtained from a man younger than 40 with glioma. This chain uses TRBV30 with TRBJ1-1; 7 bases are a match to TRBD1. This specimen consisted of PBMCs, obtained from a glioma patient whose treatment included an IDH1 peptide vaccine. The CDR3 DNA reads TGTGCCTGGACCAGACAGGGACTTGAGGAAGCTTTCTTT. The encoded protein is CAWTRQGLEEAFF.